These 14 T cell receptor beta chains came from one sample sequenced in a study of resident and recirculating memory T cells in vitiligo (dated by TCRdb to the late 2010s). The library was made by the immunoSEQ multiplex PCR assay. Not all clones reach the TCRdb copy of this immuneACCESS table, which keeps in-frame sequences only. Checked studies attribute under half of the gap to unresolved V genes and leave the rest unexplained. Recorded for this sample are 70,000 to 75,000 clones; more than 85% of them occurred a single time. Jointly, the top ten make up roughly 5% of the sample. The specimen sequenced was blood. These receptor sequences come from a male donor with vitiligo.

J is TRBJ1-5 and V is TRBV27, with 7 nucleotides matching TRBD1. Germline CDR1 reads MNHEY; CDR2 reads SMNVEV (reference sequence). Losses at the gene ends were 6 bases for V and 5 bases for J; bases not matched to a gene: 13. CDR3 length: 16 residues. CDR3 loop: CASSPLGQASYQPQHF. CDR3 in DNA: TGTGCCAGCAGCCCCCTCGGACAGGCCTCCTATCAGCCCCAGCATTTT.

The rearrangement uses TRBV11-1 and TRBJ2-1, with D perhaps matching TRBD2 (5 bases). Germline-derived CDR1 and CDR2 are SGHAT and FQDESV (reference sequence). This CDR3 comprises 15 residues. The V end was cut by 2 bases, the J end by 7 bases, with 15 bases between. The CDR3 spells CASSLISLARNEQFF. The CDR3 DNA is TGTGCCAGCAGCTTAATCTCGCTAGCAAGAAATGAGCAGTTCTTC.

The chain combines TRBV6-5 with TRBJ1-1, with D possibly matching TRBD1 (6 bases). Trimming removed 6 bases from V and 4 bases from J, with 15 bases in between. The CDR3 covers 14 residues. Germline V gene data show CDR1 as MNHEY and CDR2 as SVGAGI. For the CDR3, the DNA is TGTGCCAGCAGCGTAAGCACAGGGTTCACTGAAGCTTTCTTT. This encodes CASSVSTGFTEAFF.

V gene TRBV6-1 combines with J gene TRBJ2-6, with D unclear. Trimming left V 4 bases short and J 0 bases short, with 7 bases between. Germline values: CDR1 MNHNS, CDR2 SASEGT. The CDR3 has 15 residues. The CDR3 protein is CASSAQSSGANVLTF. In DNA, the CDR3 is TGTGCCAGCAGTGCCCAGTCCTCTGGGGCCAACGTCCTGACTTTC.

This chain uses TRBV28 with TRBJ1-5; TRBD1 aligns across 8 bases. V lost 11 bases, J lost 0 bases, and 9 bases stayed unmatched. From germline, CDR1 is MDHEN and CDR2 SYDVKM. The CDR3 covers 15 residues. The CDR3 DNA is TGTGCCGGACAGGGACAGGATTATAGCAATCAGCCCCAGCATTTT. It is translated as CAGQGQDYSNQPQHF.

This clone was detected once. V gene TRBV7-2 combines with J gene TRBJ2-7, with 9 bases identical to TRBD1. From germline, CDR1 is SGHTA and CDR2 FQGNSA. This CDR3 is 13 amino acids long. V lost 5 bases to trimming and J lost 5 bases; unmatched junction nucleotides: 4. This CDR3 is CASSPRTGDEQYF. The DNA of the CDR3 is TGTGCCAGCAGCCCAAGGACAGGGGACGAGCAGTACTTC. The whole variable domain, filled in from reference TRBV7-2 and TRBJ2-7, reads GAGVSQSPSNKVTEKGKDVELRCDPISGHTALYWYRQSLGQGLEFLIYFQGNSAPDKSGLPSDRFSAERTGGSVSTLTIQRTQQEDSAVYLCASSPRTGDEQYFGPGTRLTVT.

The chain is built from TRBV6-6 and TRBJ2-5; TRBD2 matches at 9 bases. The CDR3 consists of 16 residues. V lost 8 bases and J lost 1; bases outside the gene matches: 11. CDR1 and CDR2 (germline): MNHNY, SVGAGI (reference sequence). Here the CDR3 reads CASSYRPSGAQETQYF. The CDR3 coding sequence is TGTGCCAGCTCCTACAGGCCTAGCGGGGCCCAAGAGACCCAGTACTTC.

This clone appeared once. The chain combines TRBV27 with TRBJ2-1; 11 bases fit TRBD2. The CDR3 length is 15 residues. V trimming: 5 bases; J trimming: 6 bases; junction bases outside the gene matches: 6. CDR1 is MNHEY, CDR2 SMNVEV, per germline (reference sequence). CDR3 coding DNA: TGTGCCAGCAGTCCTAGCGGGGGGCCTACCAATGAGCAGTTCTTC. Translated: CASSPSGGPTNEQFF.

In DNA form, the CDR3 reads TGCAGCGTTGAAGGGTGGTCGGGGTCCACGGGGTACAATGAGCAGTTCTTC. Amino acid sequence: CSVEGWSGSTGYNEQFF. The chain is built from TRBV29-1 and TRBJ2-1; a weak D match, TRBD2 (5 bases). V gave up 1 base and J gave up 4 bases, with 20 bases separating them. The CDR3 is 17 residues long. In germline, CDR1 is SQVTM, CDR2 ANQGSEA.

The chain employs TRBV7-2 and TRBJ2-2; TRBD1 aligns across 7 bases. Trimming at V came to 8 bases and at J to 1 base, leaving 1 base not matched to a gene. Germline V lookup: CDR1 SGHTA, CDR2 FQGNSA. The CDR3 is made up of 13 amino acids. For the CDR3, the DNA is TGTGCCAGCCAGGGGGTGAACACCGGGGAGCTGTTTTTT. Protein sequence: CASQGVNTGELFF.

This chain connects TRBV28 to TRBJ1-5; possibly TRBD1 for D (6 bases). This CDR3 contains 17 residues. The germline V gene has CDR1 MDHEN and CDR2 SYDVKM. Trimming stripped 6 bases from V and 5 bases from J, with 23 bases between. The CDR3 nucleotides read TGTGCCAGCAGCTACAGACGGGACATCCCCCGGGATCAGCCCCAGCATTTT. It yields the protein CASSYRRDIPRDQPQHF.

The chain joins TRBV6-1 to TRBJ1-2, with TRBD1 matching 7 bases. CDR1 is MNHNS, CDR2 SASEGT, per germline. J was trimmed by 4 bases and V by 1 base; bases with no gene match: 3. The CDR3 totals 14 residues. In DNA, the CDR3 is TGTGCCAGCAGTGAAGAGGCAGGGGGCTATGGCTACACCTTC. This translates into CASSEEAGGYGYTF.

The genes are TRBV4-1 and TRBJ2-1; a weak D match, TRBD1 (5 bases). This CDR3 is 13 amino acids long. CDR1 is MGHRA and CDR2 is YSYEKL in the germline V gene. V lost 1 base to trimming and J lost 4 bases, with 5 bases between them. CDR3 DNA: TGCGCCAGCAGCCAAGGACAGTACAATGAGCAGTTCTTC. Amino acids: CASSQGQYNEQFF.

V and J are TRBV7-3 and TRBJ2-1; the match to TRBD2 covers 11 bases. This CDR3 contains 15 residues. Germline CDR1 and CDR2: SGHTA and FQGTGA. Losses at the gene ends were 2 bases for V and 8 bases for J; bases not matched to a gene: 5. The CDR3 region is CASSLGTSGRDEQFF. The CDR3 region has the DNA TGTGCCAGCAGCTTAGGGACTAGCGGTAGGGATGAGCAGTTCTTC.